Below are 30 T cell receptor beta chains sequenced from a single sample in a study of blood T cell repertoires in COVID-19. Clones were read by immunoSEQ multiplex PCR, and TCRdb kept only the in-frame ones, dropping some. The sample includes around 250,000 clones, around four fifths of them seen just once. Sequencing was done on a sample of peripheral blood. Receptors were obtained from an elderly man with acute or convalescent COVID-19.

V and J are TRBV18 and TRBJ2-1; TRBD2 might be the D (6 bases). V dropped 0 bases and J dropped 12 bases, with 15 bases sitting between them. CDR1 and CDR2 (germline): KGHSH, LQKENI. The CDR3 consists of 14 residues. CDR3 protein: CASSPPSGGIGQFF. The CDR3 region has the DNA TGTGCCAGCTCACCACCGTCAGGAGGGATTGGGCAGTTCTTC. Full variable domain (outside the CDR3, taken from reference TRBV18 and TRBJ2-1): NAGVMQNPRHLVRRRGQEARLRCSPMKGHSHVYWYRQLPEEGLKFMVYLQKENIIDESGMPKERFSAEFPKEGPSILRIQQVVRGDSAAYFCASSPPSGGIGQFFGPGTRLTVL.

In its sample, this clone was seen once. The chain is built from TRBV5-1 and TRBJ1-4; possible D gene TRBD1, 5 bases. V lost 1 base to trimming and J lost 8 bases, with 12 bases between them. The germline V gene encodes CDR1 SGHRS and CDR2 YFSETQ. This CDR3 region has 14 residues. Written as DNA, the CDR3 is TGCGCCAGCAGCTTGTATCAGGGCCGCGAAAAACTGTTTTTT. This codes for CASSLYQGREKLFF.

The chain has TRBV7-2 and TRBJ2-1, with D tentatively TRBD1 (6 bases). There are 16 residues in the CDR3. Per the germline V gene, CDR1 is SGHTA and CDR2 is FQGNSA. V lost 2 bases to trimming and J lost 1 base, with 12 bases between them. CDR3 nucleotide sequence: TGTGCCAGCAGCTTACCGGGACAAACATCCTACAATGAGCAGTTCTTC. It codes for CASSLPGQTSYNEQFF.

The chain joins TRBV6-6 to TRBJ2-3; D is unclear. V gave up 5 bases and J gave up 7 bases, with 16 bases separating them. This CDR3 region has 14 residues. The V gene's germline CDR1 is MNHNY and CDR2 SVGAGI (reference sequence). For the CDR3, the DNA is TGTGCCAGCAGTCGATCTAGTTCCCCCCATACGCAGTATTTT. Its translation is CASSRSSSPHTQYF.

This clone was counted once. The V and J genes are TRBV28 and TRBJ1-2; TRBD1 matches at 9 bases. The CDR3 runs 13 residues. After removal of 7 bases from V and 4 bases from J, the junction contained 4 bases not matched to a gene. CDR1 is MDHEN and CDR2 is SYDVKM in the germline V gene. Written as DNA, the CDR3 is TGTGCCAGCACCCTGGGACAGGGCTATGGCTACACCTTC. Translated, it gives CASTLGQGYGYTF.

The V and J genes are TRBV19 and TRBJ2-3; 11 nucleotides align to TRBD2. Germline CDR1 LNHDA, CDR2 SQIVND (reference sequence). V gave up 7 bases and J gave up 4 bases; unmatched junction bases: 4. CDR3 length: 14 amino acids. The CDR3 here is CASKLLAGADTQYF. CDR3 sequence (DNA): TGTGCCAGTAAACTACTAGCGGGAGCAGATACGCAGTATTTT.

This sequence joins TRBV3-1 (or the pseudogene TRBV3-2) and TRBJ2-7, with D possibly TRBD2 on 6 matching bases. Trimming removed 4 bases at V and 6 bases at J, with 10 bases between. The germline V gene encodes CDR1 LGHDT and CDR2 YNNKEL (reference sequence). The CDR3 is 12 residues long. As DNA, the CDR3 is TGTGCCAGCAGCCTCAACGGGGGCGAGCAGTACTTC. Translation gives CASSLNGGEQYF.

This clone was seen once. V is TRBV7-2 and J is TRBJ1-3, with D uncertain. Germline CDR1 and CDR2: SGHTA and FQGNSA. V lost 8 bases and J lost 0, with 20 bases in between. This CDR3 has 17 amino acids. The DNA of the CDR3 is TGTGCCAGCGCCAACCGACGCGGGGAACCCTCTGGAAACACCATATATTTT. Its translation is CASANRRGEPSGNTIYF.

This chain joins TRBV5-8 and TRBJ1-1, with TRBD1 as a possible D gene (5 bases). The CDR3 has 14 residues. Trimming removed 4 bases from V and 4 bases from J, with 14 bases in between. CDR1 SGHTS and CDR2 YDEGEE come from the germline V gene. The CDR3 sequence is CASSRWTFGTEAFF. The CDR3 coding sequence is TGTGCCAGCAGCCGCTGGACATTTGGCACTGAAGCTTTCTTT.

The chain carries TRBV19 and TRBJ2-3; D may be TRBD1 (6 bases). This CDR3 contains 15 residues. Per germline, CDR1 LNHDA and CDR2 SQIVND (reference sequence). V dropped 1 base and J dropped 0 bases, with 8 bases sitting between them. As DNA, the CDR3 is TGTGCCAGTAGTATAGCCGGACAGAGCACAGATACGCAGTATTTT. Translated: CASSIAGQSTDTQYF.

The chain employs TRBV7-2 and TRBJ2-7; tentative D call: TRBD2 (5 bases). CDR3 length: 14 amino acids. Trimming shortened V by 5 bases and J by 5 bases, and 16 bases separated the two germline ends. Germline V CDR1 and CDR2: SGHTA, FQGNSA. In DNA, the CDR3 is TGTGCCAGCAGCCATCAACTAGTAAGGGACGAGCAGTACTTC. As protein: CASSHQLVRDEQYF.

This chain links TRBV7-9 with TRBJ2-6; TRBD2 might be the D (6 bases). This CDR3 contains 22 residues. From germline, CDR1 is SEHNR and CDR2 FQNEAQ (reference sequence). V was clipped by 5 bases and J by 0 bases, with 29 bases between them. CDR3: CASSTPLSGGSRAYSGANVLTF. The DNA of the CDR3 is TGTGCCAGCAGCACACCGCTTAGCGGAGGGTCCCGAGCGTACTCTGGGGCCAACGTCCTGACTTTC.

This chain connects TRBV7-6 to TRBJ2-5, with D perhaps matching TRBD2 (6 bases). The CDR3 runs 16 residues. The V gene's germline CDR1 is SGHVS and CDR2 FNYEAQ. V was shortened by 1 base and J by 5 bases, with 17 bases between the two germline ends. The CDR3 nucleotides read TGTGCCAGCAGCTTAGATGTCGCAGGGACTGACGAGACCCAGTACTTC. Protein product: CASSLDVAGTDETQYF.

V is TRBV21-1 and J is TRBJ1-3. TRBV21-1 is tagged as a pseudogene. The CDR3 length is 15 residues. DNA for the CDR3: TGTGCCAGCAGCTGGGAGACTTTAACTGGAAACACCATATATTTT. Protein: CASSWETLTGNTIYF.

CDR3 coding DNA: TGTGCCACCAGTGATTTACAAGGGGTGATAGAGACCCAGTACTTC. It is translated as CATSDLQGVIETQYF. The chain has TRBV24-1 and TRBJ2-5, with a tentative D call TRBD1 (5 bases). Germline V gene sequence: CDR1 KGHDR, CDR2 SFDVKD. This CDR3 comprises 15 residues. Trimming took off 1 base at V and 4 bases at J, with 12 bases between the two ends.

J is TRBJ2-2 and V is TRBV19, with D perhaps matching TRBD2 (7 bases). Trimming removed 3 bases from V and 6 bases from J, with 14 bases in between. The CDR3 is made up of 15 amino acids. Germline CDR1 LNHDA, CDR2 SQIVND (reference sequence). The CDR3 DNA reads TGTGCCAGTAGTATGGGGGCAGGGAGGGCCGGGGAGCTGTTTTTT. Amino acid sequence: CASSMGAGRAGELFF.

The chain carries TRBV27 and TRBJ1-6; D is uncertain. CDR1 is MNHEY, CDR2 SMNVEV, per germline (reference sequence). This CDR3 has 15 amino acids. Trimming pared 5 bases from V and 14 bases from J, leaving 22 bases between. Written as DNA, the CDR3 is TGTGCCAGCAGTCTCCAGCGGCCCCAGGCCCTGGCCCTCCACTTT. It translates to CASSLQRPQALALHF.

The V call is TRBV20-1, the J call TRBJ1-2, with 7 bases lining up with TRBD1. From germline, CDR1 is DFQATT and CDR2 SNEGSKA (reference sequence). This CDR3 has 11 residues. Germline trimming cut 6 bases from V and 4 bases from J; bases unmatched to any gene: 2. CDR3 DNA sequence: TGCAGTGCGGGGACAGCCTATGGCTACACCTTC. Residues: CSAGTAYGYTF.

The chain couples TRBV5-1 to TRBJ2-1; 9 bases match TRBD2. The CDR3 sequence is 16 residues long. From germline, CDR1 is SGHRS and CDR2 YFSETQ. The V gene end was trimmed by 4 bases and the J gene end by 5 bases; junction bases not matched to a gene: 10. DNA of the CDR3: TGCGCCAGCAGCCTTACCTTAGCGGGAGCAAACAATGAGCAGTTCTTC. Translated, it gives CASSLTLAGANNEQFF. The full variable domain, in which reference TRBV5-1 and TRBJ2-1 provide the parts outside the CDR3, is KAGVTQTPRYLIKTRGQQVTLSCSPISGHRSVSWYQQTPGQGLQFLFEYFSETQRNKGNFPGRFSGRQFSNSRSEMNVSTLELGDSALYLCASSLTLAGANNEQFFGPGTRLTVL.

J is TRBJ2-1 and V is TRBV2; TRBD1 might be the D (6 bases). Germline assignment: CDR1 SNHLY and CDR2 FYNNEI. Trimming took 7 bases from V and 5 from J, leaving 12 bases between them. This CDR3 contains 13 residues. The CDR3 region has the DNA TGTGCCAGCAACACAGGGATGAACAATGAGCAGTTCTTC. Encoded protein: CASNTGMNNEQFF.

The sample holds a few counts of this clone. A read error may account for a junction end that differs from germline. V is TRBV18 and J is TRBJ2-3; 9 bases map to TRBD2. The CDR3 extends over 18 amino acids. CDR1 and CDR2 (germline): KGHSH, LQKENI. CDR3 in DNA: TGTGCCAGCTCCCCACCTCGCGGGGGGGAACCTAGCACAGATACGCAGTATTTT. Protein sequence: CASSPPRGGEPSTDTQYF.

The chain joins TRBV28 to TRBJ2-5; possibly TRBD1 for D (6 bases). The CDR3 has 14 amino acids. The V gene's germline CDR1 is MDHEN and CDR2 SYDVKM. Trimming stripped 5 bases from V and 2 bases from J, with 12 bases between. The CDR3 reads CASSPTGLQETQYF. CDR3 nucleotides: TGTGCCAGCAGTCCGACAGGTTTACAAGAGACCCAGTACTTC. Complete variable domain (other parts from reference TRBV28 and TRBJ2-5): DVKVTQSSRYLVKRTGEKVFLECVQDMDHENMFWYRQDPGLGLRLIYFSYDVKMKEKGDIPEGYSVSREKKERFSLILESASTNQTSMYLCASSPTGLQETQYFGPGTRLLVL.

Concerning this clone: The same CDR3 can be traced to other DNA sequences in this sample. The V call is TRBV9, the J call TRBJ1-5, with TRBD1 identical over 8 bases. Germline trimming cut 3 bases from V and 2 bases from J; bases unmatched to any gene: 1. The CDR3 runs 14 residues. Germline values: CDR1 SGDLS, CDR2 YYNGEE. The CDR3 DNA follows: TGTGCCAGCAGCGCGGGACAGGGCAATCAGCCCCAGCATTTT. Residues: CASSAGQGNQPQHF. Combining the CDR3 with reference TRBV9 and TRBJ1-5 gives the whole variable domain DSGVTQTPKHLITATGQRVTLRCSPRSGDLSVYWYQQSLDQGLQFLIQYYNGEERAKGNILERFSAQQFPDLHSELNLSSLELGDSALYFCASSAGQGNQPQHFGDGTRLSIL.

This clone was seen once. The rearrangement uses TRBV27 and TRBJ2-7; D remains ambiguous. The CDR3 consists of 13 residues. V shed 2 bases and J shed 1 base, with 6 bases lying between them. From germline, CDR1 is MNHEY and CDR2 SMNVEV (reference sequence). CDR3 sequence: CASSLKLSYEQYF. The CDR3 DNA reads TGTGCCAGCAGTTTAAAATTATCCTACGAGCAGTACTTC.

The V and J genes are TRBV28 and TRBJ2-1; 8 nucleotides align to TRBD1. The ends lost 5 bases at V and 4 bases at J; junction bases unmatched: 16. This CDR3 contains 18 residues. Germline-derived CDR1 and CDR2 are MDHEN and SYDVKM. CDR3 residues: CASSAEGRTGNSYNEQFF. CDR3 coding DNA: TGTGCCAGCAGTGCCGAGGGGCGGACAGGGAATAGTTACAATGAGCAGTTCTTC. Full variable domain (missing parts from reference TRBV28 and TRBJ2-1): DVKVTQSSRYLVKRTGEKVFLECVQDMDHENMFWYRQDPGLGLRLIYFSYDVKMKEKGDIPEGYSVSREKKERFSLILESASTNQTSMYLCASSAEGRTGNSYNEQFFGPGTRLTVL.

V gene TRBV7-9 combines with J gene TRBJ2-7, with 8 positions matching TRBD1. The CDR3 totals 15 residues. CDR1 is SEHNR, CDR2 FQNEAQ, per germline (reference sequence). Trimming removed 1 base from V and 4 bases from J; junction bases left unmatched: 6. The CDR3 bases are TGTGCCAGCAGCTTAGGTACAGGGGGTGATTACGAGCAGTACTTC. Protein product: CASSLGTGGDYEQYF.

The CDR3 sequence: CASSQDGSRYEQYF. CDR3 DNA sequence: TGTGCCAGCAGCCAAGACGGGAGTAGGTACGAGCAGTACTTC. The chain recombines TRBV3-1 (or the pseudogene TRBV3-2) with TRBJ2-7, with a weak D call TRBD2 (6 bases). This CDR3 comprises 14 residues. V lost 0 bases, J lost 4 bases, and 10 bases lay in between. The V gene's germline CDR1 is LGHDT and CDR2 YNNKEL (reference sequence).

The V call is TRBV3-1 (or the pseudogene TRBV3-2), the J call TRBJ2-7; 10 nucleotides align to TRBD1. Germline V CDR1 and CDR2: LGHDT, YNNKEL (reference sequence). Trimming removed 6 bases from V and 4 bases from J; junction bases left unmatched: 6. The CDR3 sequence is 14 residues long. The DNA of the CDR3 is TGTGCCAGCAGTCAGTGGGACAGGGGATACGAGCAGTACTTC. It codes for CASSQWDRGYEQYF.

This sequence joins TRBV2 and TRBJ1-1; D is possibly TRBD1 (6 bases). This CDR3 contains 15 residues. V gave up 6 bases and J gave up 4 bases, with 18 bases separating them. Germline V CDR1 and CDR2: SNHLY, FYNNEI. The CDR3 nucleotides are TGTGCCAGCAGCCCGAGAGGGGGAGGGGGCACTGAAGCTTTCTTT. This encodes CASSPRGGGGTEAFF.

The chain couples TRBV6-5 to TRBJ1-1; TRBD1 aligns across 8 bases. The CDR3 contains 15 residues. Germline loops: CDR1 MNHEY, CDR2 SVGAGI. V gave up 6 bases and J gave up 3 bases; unmatched junction bases: 9. The CDR3 DNA sequence: TGTGCCAGCAGACCCACGACAGGGGCCCACACTGAAGCTTTCTTT. Its protein product is CASRPTTGAHTEAFF.